The 2 T cell receptor beta chains below all came from one sample that was sequenced in a study of blood T cell repertoires in COVID-19. Using immunoSEQ multiplex PCR, the repertoire was profiled, and TCRdb retains in-frame clones only, with some absent. The sample holds over 110,000 clones; about 80% are singletons and the top ten take 3.9%. The source material was PBMCs or T cells enriched from blood (not recorded which). The receptor source for this set is a man aged 50-59 years in a cohort exposed to, infected with or recovered from COVID-19 (not recorded which).

The chain is built from TRBV27 and TRBJ2-7; D unresolved. Trimming removed 2 bases from V and 2 bases from J, with 10 bases in between. The CDR3 is made up of 14 amino acids. From germline, CDR1 is MNHEY and CDR2 SMNVEV (reference sequence). The CDR3 DNA reads as TGTGCCAGCAGTTTAGACGGCGCGGCCTACGAGCAGTACTTC. Translating gives CASSLDGAAYEQYF.

The chain has TRBV7-9 and TRBJ1-2; 7 nucleotides line up with TRBD1. The CDR3 is made up of 12 amino acids. The V segment lost 5 bases and the J segment 11 bases; nucleotides outside the gene matches: 8. Per germline, CDR1 SEHNR and CDR2 FQNEAQ (reference sequence). In nucleotides, the CDR3 is TGTGCCAGCAGCCTAGACAGGGATCTGTACACCTTC. This encodes CASSLDRDLYTF.